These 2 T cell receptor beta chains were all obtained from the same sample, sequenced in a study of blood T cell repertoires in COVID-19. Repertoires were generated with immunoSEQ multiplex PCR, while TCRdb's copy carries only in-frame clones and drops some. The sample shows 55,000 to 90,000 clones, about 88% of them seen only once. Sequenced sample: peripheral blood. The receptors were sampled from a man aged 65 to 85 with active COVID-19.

The CDR3 loop is CASSPAPEYEQFF. Here the CDR3 DNA reads TGTGCCAGCAGCCCGGCCCCGGAGTATGAGCAGTTCTTC. The chain has TRBV27 and TRBJ2-1; D gene unclear. From germline, CDR1 is MNHEY and CDR2 SMNVEV (reference sequence). CDR3 length equals 13 residues. Trimming shortened V by 6 bases and J by 8 bases, and 14 bases separated the two germline ends.

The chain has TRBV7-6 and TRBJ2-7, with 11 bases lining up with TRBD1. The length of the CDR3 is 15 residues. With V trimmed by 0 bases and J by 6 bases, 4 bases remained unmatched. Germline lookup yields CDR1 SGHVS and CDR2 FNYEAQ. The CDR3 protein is CASSLAGQGDGEQYF. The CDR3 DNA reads TGTGCCAGCAGCTTAGCGGGACAGGGGGACGGCGAGCAGTACTTC.